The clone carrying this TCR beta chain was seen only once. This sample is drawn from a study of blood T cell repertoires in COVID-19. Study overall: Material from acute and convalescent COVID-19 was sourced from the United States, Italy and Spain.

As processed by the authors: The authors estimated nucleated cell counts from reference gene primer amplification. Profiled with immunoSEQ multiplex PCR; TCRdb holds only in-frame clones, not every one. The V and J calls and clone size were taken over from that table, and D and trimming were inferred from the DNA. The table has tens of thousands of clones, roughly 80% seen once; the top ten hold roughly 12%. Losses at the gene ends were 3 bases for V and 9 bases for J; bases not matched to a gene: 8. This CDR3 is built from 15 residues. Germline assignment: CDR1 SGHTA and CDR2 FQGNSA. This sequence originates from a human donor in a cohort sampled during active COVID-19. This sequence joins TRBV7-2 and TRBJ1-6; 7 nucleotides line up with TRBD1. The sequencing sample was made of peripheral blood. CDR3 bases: TGTGCCAGCAGCTTTGGGGGACAGTGGTTTTCACCCCTCCACTTT. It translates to CASSFGGQWFSPLHF.